The 21 T cell receptor beta chains below all came from one sample that was sequenced in a study of beta chain features in type 1 diabetes. Whole-study results and caveats: The study found moderately but significantly shorter TCRB CDR3s in all four CD4+ subsets of Type 1 diabetes patients.

These receptors have no identified antigens. Every bit of the isolated RNA underwent reverse transcription, so sequencing read expressed TCRB transcripts. The data were produced by immunoSEQ multiplex PCR, yet TCRdb's version contains in-frame clones alone and is incomplete. The profile shows a few hundred thousand clones, around 9.6% of them singletons. Specimen: central memory CD4+ T cells from blood. The origin of the receptors is a man younger than 45 with type 1 diabetes.

This clone has only a few counts. The chain recombines TRBV7-2 with TRBJ1-2; 7 bases fit TRBD1. CDR3 length: 14 residues. Germline V CDR1 and CDR2: SGHTA, FQGNSA. V was pared by 5 bases and J by 7 bases, with 10 bases of the junction left unmatched. The CDR3 bases are TGTGCCAGCAGCCCCTCGACAGGGTCCATTGGCTACACCTTC. Protein sequence: CASSPSTGSIGYTF. Based on the CDR3 plus reference TRBV7-2 and TRBJ1-2, the full variable domain is GAGVSQSPSNKVTEKGKDVELRCDPISGHTALYWYRQSLGQGLEFLIYFQGNSAPDKSGLPSDRFSAERTGGSVSTLTIQRTQQEDSAVYLCASSPSTGSIGYTFGSGTRLTVV.

In this sample, this clone turned up a few times. A junction boundary mismatches the germline segment, possibly from a read error. The V and J genes are TRBV29-1 and TRBJ2-7; 9 nucleotides line up with TRBD2. CDR1 and CDR2 from the germline V gene are SQVTM and ANQGSEA. The CDR3 length is 12 residues. CDR3 region: CSVEGYGGRVNF. The DNA for the CDR3 is TGCAGCGTTGAAGGGTATGGCGGGAGGGTCAACTTC.

This clone was picked up one time. V gene TRBV7-6 combines with J gene TRBJ1-1; weak D call: TRBD1 (5 bases). CDR1 and CDR2 (germline): SGHVS, FNYEAQ. V was pared by 4 bases and J by 1 base, with 13 bases between. CDR3 size: 15 residues. In DNA form, the CDR3 reads TGTGCCAGCAGCTCTCAACGGGGGTGGAACACTGAAGCTTTCTTT. Translated: CASSSQRGWNTEAFF.

The chain couples TRBV29-1 to TRBJ1-5; D might be TRBD1 (6 bases). The germline gives CDR1 SQVTM, CDR2 ANQGSEA. The ends were cut back, 4 bases at V and 6 bases at J, with 16 bases in the middle. This CDR3 is 14 amino acids long. CDR3 region: CSVGGRGSGQPQHF. The CDR3 DNA sequence: TGCAGCGTTGGTGGCAGGGGCTCAGGTCAGCCCCAGCATTTT.

The chain links TRBV7-3 to TRBJ2-2; D is ambiguous. CDR3 size: 13 residues. The germline V gene has CDR1 SGHTA and CDR2 FQGTGA. Trimming cost V 2 bases and J 6 bases, with 7 bases left between them. The CDR3 loop reads CASSLSESGELFF. The CDR3 DNA is TGTGCCAGCAGCTTATCGGAGTCCGGGGAGCTGTTTTTT.

Comments on this clone: This probably arose from a read error, given a far larger clone one base away. The genes are TRBV4-2 and TRBJ2-3; 8 bases map to TRBD2. The CDR3 length is 17 residues. Germline-derived CDR1 and CDR2 are LGHNA and YNFKEQ. The junction had 5 bases not matched to a gene; V was cut back by 0 bases and J by 0 bases. The chain's CDR3 is CASSQDFSGGSTDTQYF. In nucleotides, the CDR3 is TGTGCCAGCAGCCAAGATTTTTCGGGGGGGAGCACAGATACGCAGTATTTT.

The sample holds a few counts of this clone. A junction end diverges from the germline sequence, so it may reflect a read error. Here the CDR3 DNA reads TGTGCTAGCAGCTTGACAGGGGACAATGAGCAGTTCTTC. It encodes CASSLTGDNEQFF. The chain has TRBV7-7 and TRBJ2-1, with TRBD1 matching 8 bases. CDR3 size: 13 residues. Germline loops: CDR1 SSHAT, CDR2 FNYEAQ (reference sequence).

Ten or more counts support this clone. The chain links TRBV7-9 to TRBJ2-1; D not resolved. Germline values: CDR1 SEHNR, CDR2 FQNEAQ (reference sequence). The CDR3 is 14 amino acids. Trimming removed 3 bases at V and 7 bases at J, with 13 bases between. Here the CDR3 DNA reads TGTGCCAGCAGCTTCCGCCCAATAGGAAATGAGCAGTTCTTC. Translated: CASSFRPIGNEQFF.

The sample holds a few counts of this clone. The rearrangement uses TRBV5-1 and TRBJ1-1; D ambiguous. V was cut by 1 base and J by 6 bases, with 19 bases left in between. This CDR3 is 16 amino acids long. Germline assignment: CDR1 SGHRS and CDR2 YFSETQ. The CDR3 loop is CASSLFSAASTSEAFF. CDR3 DNA sequence: TGCGCCAGCAGCTTGTTCAGTGCGGCCAGTACTTCTGAAGCTTTCTTT.

This clone was counted ten times or more. J is TRBJ2-7 and V is TRBV27; 14 nucleotides line up with TRBD2. This CDR3 is built from 15 residues. Germline V gene data show CDR1 as MNHEY and CDR2 as SMNVEV (reference sequence). V gave up 5 bases and J gave up 7 bases; unmatched junction bases: 7. The CDR3 DNA follows: TGTGCCAGCAGTCCGGGACTAGCGGGAGTAGGAGAGCAGTACTTC. It specifies CASSPGLAGVGEQYF.

The V and J genes are TRBV6-6 and TRBJ1-5, with D perhaps matching TRBD1 (6 bases). There are 14 residues in the CDR3. The germline gives CDR1 MNHNY, CDR2 SVGAGI (reference sequence). Trimming cost V 4 bases and J 4 bases, with 11 bases left between them. Here the CDR3 DNA reads TGTGCCAGCAGTTTACAGGGTCGGAATCAGCCCCAGCATTTT. The encoded protein is CASSLQGRNQPQHF.

This clone has a handful of counts. The chain is built from TRBV6-1 and TRBJ2-7; D unclear. The CDR3 contains 13 residues. Trimming removed 7 bases at V and 0 bases at J, with 10 bases between. Germline values: CDR1 MNHNS, CDR2 SASEGT. The CDR3 DNA is TGTGCCAGCACGCCAGTTAGCTCCTACGAGCAGTACTTC. Its protein product is CASTPVSSYEQYF.

This clone was detected a few times. The rearrangement links TRBV6-1 to TRBJ2-4; 8 bases line up with TRBD1. CDR1 MNHNS and CDR2 SASEGT come from the germline V gene. With 1 base clipped from V and 8 bases from J, the junction kept 10 bases outside the gene matches. CDR3 length: 16 amino acids. DNA of the CDR3: TGTGCCAGCAGTGAAGGCGTCCGGACAGGGATGTACATTCAGTACTTC. Protein product: CASSEGVRTGMYIQYF.

Ten or more counts support this clone. V is TRBV6-1 and J is TRBJ2-7, with D possibly TRBD1 on 6 matching bases. The CDR3 length is 14 residues. The V end lost 2 bases, the J end lost 1 base, and 9 bases lay between the germline ends. CDR1 and CDR2 from the germline V gene are MNHNS and SASEGT. The CDR3 is CASSESQGSYEQYF. CDR3 in DNA: TGTGCCAGCAGTGAAAGCCAGGGGTCCTACGAGCAGTACTTC.

About this clone: Within the sample, other DNA sequences also encode this same CDR3. V gene TRBV6-5 combines with J gene TRBJ2-7; TRBD1 aligns across 10 bases. Unmatched junction bases numbered 1, after V lost 2 bases and J lost 3 bases. From germline, CDR1 is MNHEY and CDR2 SVGAGI. The CDR3 spans 14 residues. The CDR3 loop reads CASSYRDRGYEQYF. CDR3 nucleotide sequence: TGTGCCAGCAGTTACAGGGACAGGGGCTACGAGCAGTACTTC.

The genes are TRBV28 and TRBJ2-5, with a tentative D call TRBD2 (6 bases). CDR1 is MDHEN, CDR2 SYDVKM, per germline. Trimming shortened V by 2 bases and J by 5 bases, and 9 bases separated the two germline ends. This CDR3 has 13 amino acids. CDR3 bases: TGTGCCAGCAGTTTAGGAGGAGGGGAGACCCAGTACTTC. It encodes CASSLGGGETQYF.

This sequence joins TRBV29-1 and TRBJ2-3; a possible D gene is TRBD1 (5 bases). The CDR3 is made up of 12 amino acids. Trimming cost V 7 bases and J 2 bases, with 10 bases left between them. The germline V gene has CDR1 SQVTM and CDR2 ANQGSEA. CDR3 residues: CSAMTVTDTQYF. The CDR3 nucleotides read TGCAGCGCAATGACAGTCACAGATACGCAGTATTTT.

This chain connects TRBV5-1 to TRBJ2-7, with TRBD1 identical over 7 bases. CDR3 length: 15 amino acids. Germline V gives CDR1 SGHRS, CDR2 YFSETQ. V trimming: 7 bases; J trimming: 0 bases; junction bases outside the gene matches: 10. Here the CDR3 reads CASGEGASSSYEQYF. CDR3 in DNA: TGCGCCAGCGGCGAGGGGGCATCAAGCTCCTACGAGCAGTACTTC.

There are a few counts of this clone. The V call is TRBV11-1, the J call TRBJ1-5; TRBD1 is a possible D gene (5 bases). Germline assignment: CDR1 SGHAT and CDR2 FQDESV (reference sequence). The CDR3 length is 15 residues. Trimming left V 5 bases short and J 0 bases short, with 11 bases between. The CDR3 reads CASSPGDGSNQPQHF. CDR3 DNA sequence: TGTGCCAGCAGCCCTGGGGACGGTAGCAATCAGCCCCAGCATTTT.

This clone was seen only a few times. No DNA is shown, since the ends of the CDR3 on it are uncertain; the CDR3 is the one TCRdb lists. This chain connects TRBV25-1 to TRBJ2-1; TRBD1, the D gene given by the table, was not confirmed from the DNA. The CDR3 is 17 residues long, counting both termini. CDR1 is MGHDK and CDR2 is SYGVNS in the germline V gene. The CDR3: CASSSSTASRPYNEQFF.

This clone was detected a few times. The V gene is TRBV2, the J gene TRBJ1-1; TRBD1 is a possible D gene (6 bases). The CDR3 spans 13 residues. Germline-derived CDR1 and CDR2 are SNHLY and FYNNEI. Trimming took off 3 bases at V and 2 bases at J, with 7 bases between the two ends. CDR3 loop: CASSDRGNTEAFF. CDR3 coding DNA: TGTGCCAGCAGTGACAGGGGAAACACTGAAGCTTTCTTT.